This T cell receptor beta chain was captured by sequencing in a study of blood T cell repertoires in COVID-19. As for the study in general: Both acute and convalescent COVID-19 samples were obtained from the United States, Italy and Spain. The cDNA or gDNA used as material had been derived from T cells, B-cell-depleted T cells, or PBMCs.

Original data processing: How many nucleated cells were present was estimated from reference gene primer amplification. The assay was immunoSEQ multiplex PCR, and TCRdb's table has in-frame clones only and misses some. The V and J calls and clone size come from that table; D and trimming were worked out from the DNA. The repertoire holds around 71,000 clones, around 83% seen once, with 4% to 5.5% in the top ten. The clonotype originates from a man of 80 years or more with acute or convalescent COVID-19. Sequences were obtained from peripheral blood.

CDR3 coding DNA: TGCGCCAGCAGCAACCAGGACAGAGCCACTGAAGCTTTCTTT. Translating it yields CASSNQDRATEAFF. The chain recombines TRBV5-1 with TRBJ1-1; D is perhaps TRBD1 (6 bases). The CDR3 is 14 residues long. Germline assignment: CDR1 SGHRS and CDR2 YFSETQ. Trimming took off 4 bases at V and 4 bases at J, with 14 bases between the two ends. The entire variable domain, with the rest obtained from reference TRBV5-1 and TRBJ1-1, is as follows: KAGVTQTPRYLIKTRGQQVTLSCSPISGHRSVSWYQQTPGQGLQFLFEYFSETQRNKGNFPGRFSGRQFSNSRSEMNVSTLELGDSALYLCASSNQDRATEAFFGQGTRLTVV.